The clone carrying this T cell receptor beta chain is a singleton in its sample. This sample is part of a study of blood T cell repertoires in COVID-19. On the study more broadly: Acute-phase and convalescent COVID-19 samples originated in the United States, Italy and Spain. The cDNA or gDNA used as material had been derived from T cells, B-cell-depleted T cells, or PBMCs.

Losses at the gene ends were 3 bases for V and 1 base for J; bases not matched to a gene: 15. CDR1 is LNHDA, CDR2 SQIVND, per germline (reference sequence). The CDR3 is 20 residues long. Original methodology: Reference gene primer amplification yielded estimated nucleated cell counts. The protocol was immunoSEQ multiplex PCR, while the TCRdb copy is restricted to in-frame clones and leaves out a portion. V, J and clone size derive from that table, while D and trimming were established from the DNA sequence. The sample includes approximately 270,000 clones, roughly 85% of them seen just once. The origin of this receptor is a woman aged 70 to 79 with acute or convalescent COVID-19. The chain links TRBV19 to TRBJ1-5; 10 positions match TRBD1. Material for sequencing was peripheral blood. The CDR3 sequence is CASSMVFRDRGRGSNQPQHF. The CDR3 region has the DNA TGTGCCAGTAGTATGGTATTCAGAGACAGGGGGCGTGGGAGCAATCAGCCCCAGCATTTT.